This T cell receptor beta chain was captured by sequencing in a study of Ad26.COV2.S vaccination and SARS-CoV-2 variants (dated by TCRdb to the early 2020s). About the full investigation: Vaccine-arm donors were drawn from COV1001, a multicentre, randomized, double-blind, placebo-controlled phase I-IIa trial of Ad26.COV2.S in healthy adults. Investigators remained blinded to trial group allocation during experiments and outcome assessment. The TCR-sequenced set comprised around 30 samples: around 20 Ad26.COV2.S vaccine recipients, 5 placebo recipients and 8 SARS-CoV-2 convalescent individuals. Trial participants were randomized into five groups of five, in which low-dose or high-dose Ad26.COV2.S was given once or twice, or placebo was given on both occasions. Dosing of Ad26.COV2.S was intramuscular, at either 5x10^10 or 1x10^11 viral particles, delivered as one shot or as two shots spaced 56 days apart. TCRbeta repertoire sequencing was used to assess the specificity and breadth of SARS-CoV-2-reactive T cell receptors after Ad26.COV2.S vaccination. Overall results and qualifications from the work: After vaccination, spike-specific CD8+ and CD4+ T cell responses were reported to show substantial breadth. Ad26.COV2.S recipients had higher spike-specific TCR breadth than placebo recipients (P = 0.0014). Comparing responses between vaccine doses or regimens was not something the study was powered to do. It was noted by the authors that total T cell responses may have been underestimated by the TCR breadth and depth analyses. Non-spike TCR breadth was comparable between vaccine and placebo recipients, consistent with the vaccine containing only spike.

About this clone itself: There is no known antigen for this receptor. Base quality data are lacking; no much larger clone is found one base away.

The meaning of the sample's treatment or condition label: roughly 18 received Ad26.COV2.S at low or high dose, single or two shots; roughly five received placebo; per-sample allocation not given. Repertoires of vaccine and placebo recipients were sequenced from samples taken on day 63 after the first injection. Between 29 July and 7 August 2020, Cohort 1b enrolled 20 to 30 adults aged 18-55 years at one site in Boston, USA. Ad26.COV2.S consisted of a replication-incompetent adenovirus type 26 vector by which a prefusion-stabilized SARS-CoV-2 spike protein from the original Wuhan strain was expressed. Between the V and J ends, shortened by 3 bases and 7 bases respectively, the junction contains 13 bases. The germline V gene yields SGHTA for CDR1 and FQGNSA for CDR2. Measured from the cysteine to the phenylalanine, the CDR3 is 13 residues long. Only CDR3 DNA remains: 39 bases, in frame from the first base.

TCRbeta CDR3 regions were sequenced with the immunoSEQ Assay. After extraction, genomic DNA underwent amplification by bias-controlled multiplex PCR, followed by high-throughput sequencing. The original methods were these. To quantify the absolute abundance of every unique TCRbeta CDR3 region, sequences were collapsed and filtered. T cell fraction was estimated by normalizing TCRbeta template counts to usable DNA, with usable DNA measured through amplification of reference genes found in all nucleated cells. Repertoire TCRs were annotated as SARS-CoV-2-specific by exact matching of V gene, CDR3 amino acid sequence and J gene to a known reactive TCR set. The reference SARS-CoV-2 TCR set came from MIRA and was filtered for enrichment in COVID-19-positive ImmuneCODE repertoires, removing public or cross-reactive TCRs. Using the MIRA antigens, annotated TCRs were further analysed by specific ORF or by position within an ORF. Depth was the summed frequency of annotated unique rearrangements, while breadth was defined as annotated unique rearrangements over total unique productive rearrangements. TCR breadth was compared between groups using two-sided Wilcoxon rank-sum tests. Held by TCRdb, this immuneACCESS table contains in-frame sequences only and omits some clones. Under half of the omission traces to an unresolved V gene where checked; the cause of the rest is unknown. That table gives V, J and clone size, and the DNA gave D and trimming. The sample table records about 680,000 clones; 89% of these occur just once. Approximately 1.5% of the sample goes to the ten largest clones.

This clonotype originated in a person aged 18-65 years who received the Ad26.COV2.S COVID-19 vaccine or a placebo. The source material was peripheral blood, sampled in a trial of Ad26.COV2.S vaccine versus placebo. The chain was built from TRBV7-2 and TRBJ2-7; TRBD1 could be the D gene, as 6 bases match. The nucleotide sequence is TGTGCCAGCAGCTTCGGACCCCAGGGGGAGCAGTACTTC. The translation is CASSFGPQGEQYF.